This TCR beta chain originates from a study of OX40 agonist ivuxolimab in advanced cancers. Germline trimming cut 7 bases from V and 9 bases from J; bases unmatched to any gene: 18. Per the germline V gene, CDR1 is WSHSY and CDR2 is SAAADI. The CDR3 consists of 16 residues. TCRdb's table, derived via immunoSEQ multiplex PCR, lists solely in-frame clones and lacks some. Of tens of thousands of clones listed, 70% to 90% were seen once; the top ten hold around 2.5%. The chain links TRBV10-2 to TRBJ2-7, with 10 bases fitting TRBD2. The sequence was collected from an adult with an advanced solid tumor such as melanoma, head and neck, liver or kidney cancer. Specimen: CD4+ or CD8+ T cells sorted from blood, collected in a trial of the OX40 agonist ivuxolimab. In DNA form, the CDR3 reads TGCGCCAGCACCCCTTCCAGCGGTCTAGCGGGGGAACGGCAGTACGTC. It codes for CASTPSSGLAGERQYV.